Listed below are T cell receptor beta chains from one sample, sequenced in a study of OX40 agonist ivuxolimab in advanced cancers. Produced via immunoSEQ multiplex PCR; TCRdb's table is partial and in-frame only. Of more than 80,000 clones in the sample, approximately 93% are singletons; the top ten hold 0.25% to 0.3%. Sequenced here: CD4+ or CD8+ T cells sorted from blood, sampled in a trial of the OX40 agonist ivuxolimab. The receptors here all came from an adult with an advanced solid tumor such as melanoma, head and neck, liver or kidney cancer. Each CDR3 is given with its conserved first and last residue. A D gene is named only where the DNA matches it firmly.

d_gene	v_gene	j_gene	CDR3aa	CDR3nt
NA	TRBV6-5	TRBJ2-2	CASSYTGNTHTGELFF	TGTGCCAGCAGTTACACGGGGAACACTCACACCGGAGAGCTGTTTTTT
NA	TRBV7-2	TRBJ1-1	CASSLIREERAFF	TGTGCCAGCAGCTTAATCAGGGAAGAGAGAGCTTTCTTT
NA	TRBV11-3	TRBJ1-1	CATGGAGTEAFF	TGTGCCACGGGGGGGGCTGGGACTGAAGCTTTCTTT
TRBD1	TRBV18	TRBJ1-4	CASSGTGREKLFF	TGTGCCAGCTCGGGGACAGGCCGTGAAAAACTGTTTTTT
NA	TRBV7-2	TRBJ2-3	CASSLNQGPDTQYF	TGTGCCAGCAGCTTAAATCAGGGCCCAGATACGCAGTATTTT
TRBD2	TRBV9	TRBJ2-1	CASSALAGAYNEQFF	TGTGCCAGCAGCGCCCTAGCGGGAGCCTACAATGAGCAGTTCTTC
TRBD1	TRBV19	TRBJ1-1	CASSRQGVTEAFF	TGTGCCAGTAGTCGGCAGGGGGTCACTGAAGCTTTCTTT
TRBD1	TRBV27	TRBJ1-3	CASSLGDRDGDTIYF	TGTGCCAGCAGTTTAGGAGACAGGGACGGAGACACCATATATTTT
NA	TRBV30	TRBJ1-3	CAWNLGSGNTIYF	TGTGCCTGGAATTTAGGCTCTGGAAACACCATATATTTT
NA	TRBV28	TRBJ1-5	CASRGAGNRKDSNQPQHF	TGTGCCAGCAGGGGGGCCGGGAACCGAAAGGATAGCAATCAGCCCCAGCATTTT
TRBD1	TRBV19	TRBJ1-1	CASSISRQGLGAFF	TGTGCCAGTAGTATTTCCCGACAGGGGTTGGGAGCTTTCTTT